This T cell receptor beta chain was sequenced in a study of T cells in Graves' hyperthyroidism and ophthalmopathy. Patients between 18 and 65 years old had hyperthyroidism, newly diagnosed and lasting under 2 months. The study left out patients who had uncontrolled infection, other autoimmune disease, pregnancy or lactation. Each diagnosis drew on symptoms, thyroxine, TRAb, thyroid ultrasound and orbital computed tomography findings. Fresh peripheral blood, roughly 10 ml, was the source of the PBMCs. The CDR3 regions of TCR beta were amplified from RNA transcripts. When the TCR CDR3 underwent first-round RT-PCR, the HTBI primer set was used. TCRdb reanalysed the multiplex PCR reads using MiXCR and keeps one entry per CDR3 protein. The sample carries some 500,000 distinct CDR3 sequences, around 15% recorded once. Trimming removed 6 bases at V and 3 bases at J, with 29 bases between. CDR1 DFQATT and CDR2 SNEGSKA come from the germline V gene (reference sequence). The length of the CDR3 is 19 residues.

The sequence was obtained from a woman aged 18-35 years with Graves' hyperthyroidism. The sample consisted of blood. The chain has TRBV20-1 and TRBJ2-2; weak D call: TRBD1 (6 bases). CDR3 amino acids: CSAEVGTHEDPSDTGELFF. CDR3 nucleotide sequence: TGCAGTGCCGAGGTGGGGACACACGAAGACCCCTCCGACACCGGGGAGCTGTTTTTT.